This TCR beta chain was recorded in a study of shared clonotypes between healthy human individuals. Repertoires were generated with immunoSEQ multiplex PCR, while TCRdb's copy carries only in-frame clones and drops some. Here the sample spans approximately 480,000 clones, about 80% being singletons. Unsorted samples, those not sorted, used roughly 99 million PBMCs for genomic DNA. CDR3 size: 14 residues. The germline V gene encodes CDR1 LNHDA and CDR2 SQIVND (reference sequence). Trimming took off 3 bases at V and 6 bases at J, with 11 bases between the two ends. The specimen was PBMCs. This sequence was found in a woman between 35 and 50 years old in good health. Some clones in this sample may be carry-over from other donors' samples. The rearrangement links TRBV19 to TRBJ2-2; maybe TRBD1 (5 bases). The CDR3 nucleotides read TGTGCCAGTAGTATTGCAGGGTTAGCCGGGGAGCTGTTTTTT. Its protein is CASSIAGLAGELFF.